This T cell receptor (beta chain) originates from a study of shared clonotypes between healthy human individuals. Study-level background: Three plates were used per donor for CD4 naive, three for CD4 memory, two for CD8 naive and one for CD8 memory.

This clone was recorded only once. The CDR3 runs to 14 residues. Trimming took off 3 bases at V and 4 bases at J, with 10 bases between the two ends. The germline gives CDR1 MNHEY, CDR2 SMNVEV (reference sequence). At deep level, the assay was performed. Splitting of each subset's genomic DNA was done evenly across several immunoSEQ plates. The authors' processing: Filtering differed for immunoSEQ, which gave only junction sequences without quality scores. The protocol was immunoSEQ multiplex PCR, while the TCRdb copy is restricted to in-frame clones and leaves out a portion. That table is the source of V, J and clone size, and D and trimming were worked out from the DNA. The repertoire holds over a million clones, with roughly 98% as singletons.

Sequenced sample: naive CD4+ T cells sorted from blood. Subset meaning: CD45RA+ positively selected. The genes are TRBV27 and TRBJ2-1; tentative D call: TRBD1 (7 bases). The sequence was collected from a man under 40 in good health. In DNA, the CDR3 is TGTGCCAGCAGTTTCCAGGGGGGATACAATGAGCAGTTCTTC. Its protein is CASSFQGGYNEQFF.